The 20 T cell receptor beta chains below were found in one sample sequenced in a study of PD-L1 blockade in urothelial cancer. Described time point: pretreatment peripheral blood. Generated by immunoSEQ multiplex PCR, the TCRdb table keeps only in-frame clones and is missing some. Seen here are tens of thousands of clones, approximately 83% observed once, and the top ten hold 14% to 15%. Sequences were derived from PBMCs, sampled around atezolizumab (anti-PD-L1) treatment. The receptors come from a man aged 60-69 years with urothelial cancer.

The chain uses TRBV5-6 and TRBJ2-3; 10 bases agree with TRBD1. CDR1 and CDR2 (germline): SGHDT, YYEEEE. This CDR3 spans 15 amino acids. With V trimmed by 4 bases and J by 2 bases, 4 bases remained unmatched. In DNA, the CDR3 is TGTGCCAGCAGCCCCGGGACAGGGGACACAGATACGCAGTATTTT. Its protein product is CASSPGTGDTDTQYF.

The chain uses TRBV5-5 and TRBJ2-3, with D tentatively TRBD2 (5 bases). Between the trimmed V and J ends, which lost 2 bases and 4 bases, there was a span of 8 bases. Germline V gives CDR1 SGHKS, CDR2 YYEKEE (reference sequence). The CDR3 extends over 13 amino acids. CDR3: CASSLRGSDTQYF. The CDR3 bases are TGTGCCAGCAGCTTACGGGGTTCAGATACGCAGTATTTT.

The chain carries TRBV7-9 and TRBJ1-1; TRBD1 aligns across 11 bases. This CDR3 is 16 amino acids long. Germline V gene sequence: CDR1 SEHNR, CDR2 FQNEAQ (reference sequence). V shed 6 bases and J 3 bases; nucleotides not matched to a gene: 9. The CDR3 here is CASRPTGTGGYTEAFF. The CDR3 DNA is TGTGCCAGCAGACCCACCGGGACAGGGGGTTACACTGAAGCTTTCTTT.

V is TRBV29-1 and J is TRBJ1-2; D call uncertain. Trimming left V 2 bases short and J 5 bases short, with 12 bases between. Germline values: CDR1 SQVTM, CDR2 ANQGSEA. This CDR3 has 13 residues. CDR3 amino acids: CSVERRGRYGYTF. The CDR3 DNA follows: TGCAGCGTTGAACGTCGAGGGAGGTATGGCTACACCTTC. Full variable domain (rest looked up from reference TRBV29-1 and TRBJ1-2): SAVISQKPSRDICQRGTSLTIQCQVDSQVTMMFWYRQQPGQSLTLIATANQGSEATYESGFVIDKFPISRPNLTFSTLTVSNMSPEDSSIYLCSVERRGRYGYTFGSGTRLTVV.

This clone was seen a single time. The CDR3 region is CASSLSVDNEQFF. CDR3 bases: TGTGCCAGCAGCTTATCGGTGGACAATGAGCAGTTCTTC. This chain connects TRBV7-3 to TRBJ2-1, with no clear D. Trimming removed 2 bases at V and 5 bases at J, with 7 bases between. The CDR3 extends over 13 amino acids. CDR1 and CDR2 from the germline V gene are SGHTA and FQGTGA.

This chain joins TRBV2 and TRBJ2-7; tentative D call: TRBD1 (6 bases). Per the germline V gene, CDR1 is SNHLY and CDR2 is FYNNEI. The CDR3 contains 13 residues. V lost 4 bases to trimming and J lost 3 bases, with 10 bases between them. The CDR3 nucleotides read TGTGCCAGCAGTGTCGAAGGGGGCTACGAGCAGTACTTC. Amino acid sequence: CASSVEGGYEQYF. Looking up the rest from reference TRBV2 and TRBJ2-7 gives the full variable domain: EPEVTQTPSHQVTQMGQEVILRCVPISNHLYFYWYRQILGQKVEFLVSFYNNEISEKSEIFDDQFSVERPDGSNFTLKIRSTKLEDSAMYFCASSVEGGYEQYFGPGTRLTVT.

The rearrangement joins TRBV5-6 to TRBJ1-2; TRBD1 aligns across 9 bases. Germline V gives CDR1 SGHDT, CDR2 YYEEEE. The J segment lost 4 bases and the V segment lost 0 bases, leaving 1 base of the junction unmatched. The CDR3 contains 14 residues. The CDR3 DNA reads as TGTGCCAGCAGCTTGGAGGACAGGGGCTATGGCTACACCTTC. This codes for CASSLEDRGYGYTF. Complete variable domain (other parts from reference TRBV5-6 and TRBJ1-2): DAGVTQSPTHLIKTRGQQVTLRCSPKSGHDTVSWYQQALGQGPQFIFQYYEEEERQRGNFPDRFSGHQFPNYSSELNVNALLLGDSALYLCASSLEDRGYGYTFGSGTRLTVV.

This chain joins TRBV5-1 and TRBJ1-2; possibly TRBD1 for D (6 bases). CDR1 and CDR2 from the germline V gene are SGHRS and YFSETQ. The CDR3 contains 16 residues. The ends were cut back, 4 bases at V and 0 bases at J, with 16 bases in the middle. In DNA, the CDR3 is TGCGCCAGCAGCCAAATTGGACAGTCAACTAACTATGGCTACACCTTC. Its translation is CASSQIGQSTNYGYTF. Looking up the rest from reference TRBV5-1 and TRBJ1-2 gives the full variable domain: KAGVTQTPRYLIKTRGQQVTLSCSPISGHRSVSWYQQTPGQGLQFLFEYFSETQRNKGNFPGRFSGRQFSNSRSEMNVSTLELGDSALYLCASSQIGQSTNYGYTFGSGTRLTVV.

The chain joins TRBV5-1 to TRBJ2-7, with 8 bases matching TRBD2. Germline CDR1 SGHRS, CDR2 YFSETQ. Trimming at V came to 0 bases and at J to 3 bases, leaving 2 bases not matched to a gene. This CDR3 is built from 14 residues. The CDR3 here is CASSLEGLVYEQYF. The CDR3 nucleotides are TGCGCCAGCAGCTTGGAGGGACTAGTCTACGAGCAGTACTTC.

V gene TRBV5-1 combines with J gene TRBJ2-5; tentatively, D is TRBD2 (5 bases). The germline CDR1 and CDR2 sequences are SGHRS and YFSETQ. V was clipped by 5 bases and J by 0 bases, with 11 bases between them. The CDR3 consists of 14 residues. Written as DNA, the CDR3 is TGCGCCAGCAGTCGCGGACTGTACCAAGAGACCCAGTACTTC. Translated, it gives CASSRGLYQETQYF.

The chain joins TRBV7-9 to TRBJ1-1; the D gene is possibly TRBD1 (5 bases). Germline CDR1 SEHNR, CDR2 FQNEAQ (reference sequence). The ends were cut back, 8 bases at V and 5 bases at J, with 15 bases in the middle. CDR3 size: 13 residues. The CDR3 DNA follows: TGTGCCAGCGTGCGCGTCGGGGGGACTGAAGCTTTCTTT. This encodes CASVRVGGTEAFF. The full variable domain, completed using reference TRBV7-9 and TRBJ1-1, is DTGVSQNPRHKITKRGQNVTFRCDPISEHNRLYWYRQTLGQGPEFLTYFQNEAQLEKSRLLSDRFSAERPKGSFSTLEIQRTEQGDSAMYLCASVRVGGTEAFFGQGTRLTVV.

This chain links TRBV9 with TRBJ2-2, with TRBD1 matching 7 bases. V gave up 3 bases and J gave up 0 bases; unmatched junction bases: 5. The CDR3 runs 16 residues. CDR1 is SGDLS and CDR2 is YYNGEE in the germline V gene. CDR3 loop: CASSAMGTANTGELFF. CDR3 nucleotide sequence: TGTGCCAGCAGCGCCATGGGGACAGCGAACACCGGGGAGCTGTTTTTT.

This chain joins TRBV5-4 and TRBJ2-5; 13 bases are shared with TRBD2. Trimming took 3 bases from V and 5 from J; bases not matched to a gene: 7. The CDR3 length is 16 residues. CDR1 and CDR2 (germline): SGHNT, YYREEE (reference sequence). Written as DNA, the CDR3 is TGTGCCAGCAGCTCAGCGACTAGCGGGGGGCGGGAGACCCAGTACTTC. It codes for CASSSATSGGRETQYF.

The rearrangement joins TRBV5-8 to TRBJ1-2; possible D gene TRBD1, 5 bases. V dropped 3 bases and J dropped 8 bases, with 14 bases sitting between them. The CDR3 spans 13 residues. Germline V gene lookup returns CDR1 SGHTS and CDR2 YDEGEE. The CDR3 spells CASSSTVYGGYTF. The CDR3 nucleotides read TGTGCCAGCAGCTCGACAGTCTATGGAGGCTACACCTTC.

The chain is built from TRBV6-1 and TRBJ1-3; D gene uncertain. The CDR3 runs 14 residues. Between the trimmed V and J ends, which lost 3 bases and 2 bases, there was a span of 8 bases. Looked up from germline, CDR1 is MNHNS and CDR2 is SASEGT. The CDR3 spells CASSDPGTGNTIYF. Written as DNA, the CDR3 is TGTGCCAGCAGTGACCCGGGAACTGGAAACACCATATATTTT.

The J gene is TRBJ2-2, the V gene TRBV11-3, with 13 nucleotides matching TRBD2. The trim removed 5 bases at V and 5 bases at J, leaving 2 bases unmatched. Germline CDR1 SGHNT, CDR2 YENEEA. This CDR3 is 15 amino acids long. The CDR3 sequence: CASSPTSGGTGELFF. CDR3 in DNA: TGTGCCAGCAGCCCGACTAGCGGGGGGACCGGGGAGCTGTTTTTT. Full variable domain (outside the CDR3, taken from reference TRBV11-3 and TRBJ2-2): EAGVVQSPRYKIIEKKQPVAFWCNPISGHNTLYWYLQNLGQGPELLIRYENEEAVDDSQLPKDRFSAERLKGVDSTLKIQPAELGDSAVYLCASSPTSGGTGELFFGEGSRLTVL.

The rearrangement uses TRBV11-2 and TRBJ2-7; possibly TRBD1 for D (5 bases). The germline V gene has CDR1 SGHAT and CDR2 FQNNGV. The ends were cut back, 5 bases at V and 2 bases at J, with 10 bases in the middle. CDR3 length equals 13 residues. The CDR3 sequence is CASSRQNAYEQYF. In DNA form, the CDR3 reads TGTGCCAGCAGCCGACAGAACGCCTACGAGCAGTACTTC.

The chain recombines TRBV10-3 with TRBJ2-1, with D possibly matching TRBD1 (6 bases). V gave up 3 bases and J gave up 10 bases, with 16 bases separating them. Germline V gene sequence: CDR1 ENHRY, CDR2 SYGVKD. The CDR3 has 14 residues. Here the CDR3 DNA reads TGTGCCATCAGTGATCACGGGACATCGGGCGAGCAGTTCTTC. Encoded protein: CAISDHGTSGEQFF.

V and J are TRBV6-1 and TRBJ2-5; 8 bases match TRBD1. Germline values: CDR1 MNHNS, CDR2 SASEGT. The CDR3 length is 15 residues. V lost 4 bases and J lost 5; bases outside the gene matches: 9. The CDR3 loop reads CASSVQDRGGETQYF. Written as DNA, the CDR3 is TGTGCCAGCAGTGTACAAGACAGGGGCGGGGAGACCCAGTACTTC.

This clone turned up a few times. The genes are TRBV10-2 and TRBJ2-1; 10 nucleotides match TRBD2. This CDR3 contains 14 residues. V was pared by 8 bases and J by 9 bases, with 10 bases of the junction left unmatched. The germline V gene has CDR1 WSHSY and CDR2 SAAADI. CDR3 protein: CASQSGGAGGEQFF. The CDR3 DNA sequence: TGCGCCAGCCAGAGCGGGGGGGCCGGGGGTGAGCAGTTCTTC.